A selection of T cell receptor beta chains follows, all from one sample in a study of blood T cell repertoires in COVID-19. The repertoire was sequenced with immunoSEQ multiplex PCR; TCRdb's copy has only in-frame clones and lacks some. The sample lists about 270,000 clones, roughly four fifths occurring once. Source material: peripheral blood. The source of these receptors is a woman aged 45-65 years who had recovered from COVID-19. Each CDR3 is given with its conserved first and last residue. D genes are given only for firm matches. The listing skips clone size in some rows; elsewhere it reads once, few, many or a size class.

CDR3 protein	CDR3 DNA	D gene	clone size	V gene	J gene
CASSYSLATQYF	TGTGCCAGCAGTTACTCCCTTGCGACGCAGTATTTT	.	many	TRBV6-2/TRBV6-3	TRBJ2-3
CASSLAFGGSNTGELFF	TGTGCCAGCAGCTTGGCCTTCGGGGGATCAAACACCGGGGAGCTGTTTTTT	.	.	TRBV5-4	TRBJ2-2
CASSPTSTGELFF	TGTGCCAGCAGCCCTACTAGCACCGGGGAGCTGTTTTTT	.	many	TRBV6-4	TRBJ2-2
CASRGGLYNEQFF	TGTGCCAGCAGGGGTGGACTGTACAATGAGCAGTTCTTC	.	.	TRBV6-5	TRBJ2-1
CASAERANEQFF	TGTGCCAGTGCCGAGAGGGCCAATGAGCAGTTCTTC	.	.	TRBV19	TRBJ2-1
CASSLQPETQYF	TGTGCCAGCAGTTTACAGCCGGAGACCCAGTACTTC	.	.	TRBV6-2/TRBV6-3	TRBJ2-5
CASRKQGEIGGYTF	TGTGCCAGCAGAAAACAGGGGGAAATCGGTGGCTACACCTTC	TRBD1	few	TRBV28	TRBJ1-2
CASMQGSAGTQYF	TGTGCCAGCATGCAGGGATCTGCAGGGACCCAGTACTTC	.	.	TRBV7-9	TRBJ2-5
CASSPEPRYTEAFF	TGTGCCAGCAGCCCAGAGCCGCGGTACACTGAAGCTTTCTTT	.	few	TRBV7-3	TRBJ1-1
CASSFSGTAGKEQFF	TGTGCCAGTAGTTTCTCCGGGACAGCGGGCAAAGAGCAGTTCTTC	.	once	TRBV19	TRBJ2-1
CASSQVLYGGLSGNTIYF	TGTGCCAGCAGCCAAGTCCTTTACGGGGGACTCTCTGGAAACACCATATATTTT	.	.	TRBV14	TRBJ1-3
CASSVSGTGVAEAFF	TGCGCCAGCAGCGTCTCCGGGACAGGGGTCGCTGAAGCTTTCTTT	TRBD1	.	TRBV5-1	TRBJ1-1